This T cell receptor (beta chain) was documented in a study of OX40 agonist ivuxolimab in advanced cancers. Study overall: Ivuxolimab, an agonist antibody against OX40 (CD134), was given to patients. Participants could have had prior anti-PD-1, anti-PD-L1 or anti-CTLA-4 therapy, and around 43% had some.

A remark on this clone: No antigen is known for it.

Trimming stripped 6 bases from V and 0 bases from J, with 9 bases between. The CDR3 spans 15 residues. The germline V gene has CDR1 MNHNS and CDR2 SASEGT. Study-wide results and caveats: Averaging showed that CD8+ T cells had more expanded clones than CD4+ did.

The protocol was immunoSEQ multiplex PCR, while the TCRdb copy is restricted to in-frame clones and leaves out a portion. This sample has tens of thousands of clones; about 86% occur once, and the top ten carry less than 2.5%. Samples of blood were obtained at baseline, on cycle 4 day 1, and on cycle 7 day 1. The V call is TRBV6-1, the J call TRBJ2-6; a weak D match, TRBD1 (5 bases). This material consisted of CD4+ or CD8+ T cells sorted from blood, taken in a trial of the OX40 agonist ivuxolimab. This clonotype originated in an adult with an advanced solid tumor such as melanoma, head and neck, liver or kidney cancer. The CDR3 DNA reads as TGTGCCAGCAGGGGGCTTCGCTCTGGGGCCAACGTCCTGACTTTC. Protein: CASRGLRSGANVLTF.